This TCR beta chain derives from a study of regulatory T cells in long-lasting Graves disease (dated by TCRdb to about 2021). Context from the whole study: Antithyroid drugs had been taken for less than 3 months by newly diagnosed Graves' disease patients. Persistent Graves' disease patients were compared with newly diagnosed Graves' disease patients by peripheral blood TCR sequencing and RNA sequencing. The study was registered as a clinical trial and conducted in China. TCR sequencing covered 13 persistent and around 20 newly diagnosed Graves' disease patients, some 35 samples in total. What the study reported, not specific to this receptor: Compared with newly diagnosed patients, patients with persistent Graves' disease had lower TCR Shannon entropy and fewer highly expanded clones, which suggests clonal expansion. The small sample size was acknowledged by the authors as a limitation that may reduce accuracy. More public clonotypes were shared among persistent patients (around 2,600) than among newly diagnosed patients (under 1,000). Peripheral blood alone was examined, since thyroid tissue, which constituted the primary lesion, could not be accessed. Sequencing and analysis were restricted to the TCR beta chain. TRBV28, TRBJ1-2 and TRBJ2-5 were preferentially used in persistent disease, while TRBV20-1 and TRBJ2-1 were favored in newly diagnosed disease.

This clonotype was seen many times. It has no known antigen specificity. The record has no base qualities; no much larger clone is one base away. Receptor libraries were prepared by multiplex PCR. The instrument given in TCRdb is Illumina HiSeq 4000. TCR beta libraries were built with iRepertoire HTBI primers and Arm-PCR amplification of CDR3 regions. Before sequencing, the PCR products went through gel purification. For the original study's pipeline: A total of roughly 65 TRBV and approximately 15 TRBJ segments were identified across samples and were used for gene usage analysis of CDR3 amino acid clonotypes. COPE and FqMerger were used to merge filtered high-quality paired reads into contigs. BLAST was used to align contigs to IMGT TRBV, TRBD and TRBJ reference genes, and CDR3 was defined according to IMGT. Clonotypes above 0.1% frequency were classified as highly expanded clones. Shannon entropy was used to measure repertoire diversity, and the Gini coefficient was used to measure V-J evenness. Clonotypes shared by more than one individual were considered public. TCRdb passed the public sequencing reads through fastp at Q25 and MiXCR, retaining productive beta sequences. Rows are unified per CDR3 protein, each entry keeping the most common DNA and genes. Here the V and J calls rest on TCRdb's processing, not on the authors' analysis. The sample data list 540,000 or so distinct CDR3 sequences, and roughly 14% of these were observed just once. The top ten clones comprise 8% to 10% of the sample.

Reading the label with the study, this specimen's time point is: newly diagnosed GD, antithyroid drugs for less than 3 months. RNA was extracted from PBMCs in TRIzol for both TCR sequencing and RNA sequencing. The diagnosis of Graves' disease was made according to American Thyroid Association guidelines. The patients came from an endocrinology department in Xi'an, China. Each patient gave about 10 milliliters of peripheral blood, collected in an EDTA anticoagulant tube. Ficoll Paque Plus density gradient separation was used to isolate PBMCs, and no additional T cell sorting was done. An Agilent 2100 Bioanalyzer and agarose gel were used to assess RNA quality, and a NanoDrop 2000 was used to measure RNA concentration. Inclusive of the bounding cysteine and phenylalanine, the CDR3 is 15 residues long. The read is trimmed to its CDR3 DNA, 45 bases read in frame from base 1. V is pared back by 6 bases and J by 12 bases, with 24 bases lying between the germline termini.

The sample was also reused in another study, on T cells in Graves' hyperthyroidism and ophthalmopathy. As that second paper reports: Stable Graves' hyperthyroidism was defined as the absence of progression to ophthalmopathy over 18 months of follow-up. Hyperthyroidism patients were newly diagnosed, had a disease duration of under 2 months, and were aged 18 to 65 years. Patients with uncontrolled infections, other autoimmune diseases, pregnancy or lactation were excluded. Diagnoses were established on the basis of clinical symptoms, serum thyroxine and TRAb, thyroid ultrasound, and orbital computed tomography. The first round of RT-PCR for the TCR CDR3 was performed with the HTBI primer set and the Qiagen OneStep RT-PCR kit. Blood samples also contained most of the expanded thyroid clonotypes (frequency above 0.001), which suggests that blood repertoires may reflect thyroid immune responses. Ophthalmopathy was separated from stable hyperthyroidism by a 13 V-J signature model, with just over 85% sensitivity and 81% to 82% specificity obtained in cross-validation and 80%/75% obtained in testing. In validation, the model predicted progression to ophthalmopathy with roughly 70% sensitivity and around 72% specificity, a median of 6.5 months before onset. To identify TCR V-J signatures that set the groups apart, the researchers used a discovery cohort of 95 to 100 patients, made up of under 50 with Graves' ophthalmopathy and 57 with stable Graves' hyperthyroidism. Whether ophthalmopathy could be predicted prospectively was tested in an independent validation cohort made up of some 20 hyperthyroidism patients plus 17 patients who later progressed to ophthalmopathy. The roughly 94 discovery patients were randomly split 7:3 into training and test sets. Thyroid tissue and blood T-cell repertoires from about 6 Graves' hyperthyroidism patients were also compared in the study. Once sampling was done, hyperthyroidism patients were given methimazole at a starting dose of 30 mg daily, whereas ophthalmopathy patients were given high-dose intravenous methylprednisolone. The libraries were constructed in a second round of multiplex PCR and then size-selected and purified. The libraries were sequenced on an Illumina HiSeq2000 using paired-end 100 bp reads. SOAPnuke was used to process the raw data, with reads discarded if the reads contained adapters or uncalled bases, had a mean Phred below 15, or lacked an exact constant-primer or identifier match. High-quality paired reads were merged with COPE v1.2.5, and unique nucleotide sequences were defined as clonotypes. Clonotypes were aligned to IMGT TRBV, TRBD and TRBJ reference segments using MiTCR v1.1. The analysis included only V-J combinations with a frequency above 0.0001, which together covered roughly 99% of the repertoires. A TCS score was defined as the ratio between F50 (clonal expansion) and ExV (chaos), using BLOSUM62-based TCRdist between CDR3 peptides within each V-J. Welch's t-statistics and random forest reduced roughly 500 V-J features to about 13, which were used in a naive Bayes classifier (R e1071). Sample size was not statistically predetermined, and investigators were not blinded to group allocation. The paper reports TCR Vbeta CDR3 sequencing of 135 peripheral blood samples: over 40 ophthalmopathy, under 85 hyperthyroidism and around 17 progressor patients.

Recombination joined TRBV12-3 or TRBV12-4 with TRBJ2-1; TRBD2 could be the D gene, as 6 bases match. The specimen comprised peripheral blood mononuclear cells (PBMCs), sampled at new diagnosis, from a patient treated with antithyroid drugs. This TCR derives from a man aged 25-40 years with Graves disease. Donor details come from another sample of the same person, matched by shared clones. The CDR3 loop reads CASSPGTLGMGRQFF. At the DNA level, the sequence is TGTGCCAGCAGCCCAGGGACTTTAGGTATGGGTCGGCAGTTCTTC.